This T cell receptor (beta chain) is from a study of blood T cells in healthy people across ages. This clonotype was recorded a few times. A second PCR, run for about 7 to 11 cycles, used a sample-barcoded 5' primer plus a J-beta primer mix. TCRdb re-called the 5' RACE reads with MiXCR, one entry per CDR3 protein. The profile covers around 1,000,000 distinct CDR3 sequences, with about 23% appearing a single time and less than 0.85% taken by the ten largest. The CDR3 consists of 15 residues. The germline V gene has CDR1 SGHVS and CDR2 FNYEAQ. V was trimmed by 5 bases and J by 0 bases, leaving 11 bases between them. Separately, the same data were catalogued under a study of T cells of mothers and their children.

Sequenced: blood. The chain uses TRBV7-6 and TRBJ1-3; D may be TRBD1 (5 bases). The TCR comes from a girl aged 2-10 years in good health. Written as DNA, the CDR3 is TGTGCCAGCAGCCCAGACAGCCCCTCTGGAAACACCATATATTTT. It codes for CASSPDSPSGNTIYF.